This T cell receptor beta chain was recorded in a study of high-grade serous ovarian cancer treatment subgroups. Turning to the study itself: On average, around 15,000 reads and 7,494 unique TCR beta rearrangements were obtained per sample. Study-wide results and caveats: Clonal relatedness tracked neoantigen level, and by trend copy number and mutation load. Tumors within one patient showed repertoire similarity of 0.11 to 0.79. The analyses considered CDR3 and ignored CDR1 and CDR2.

A word on this clone: Its antigen is as yet unknown.

TCRdb keeps only in-frame clones here, not all; method: immunoSEQ multiplex PCR. The data hold some 33,000 clones, with about four fifths observed a single time. V was pared by 5 bases and J by 4 bases, with 14 bases between. Germline-derived CDR1 and CDR2 are SGHTA and FQGNSA. CDR3 size: 15 residues. The tumor samples were collected prior to definitive surgery or chemotherapy. The sample comprised tumor tissue. This receptor was taken from a human donor with high-grade serous ovarian cancer. V is TRBV7-2 and J is TRBJ2-2, with a possible D match to TRBD2 (5 bases). CDR3 bases: TGTGCCAGCAGCCTCGACTATACGGGCACCGGGGAGCTGTTTTTT. Translated: CASSLDYTGTGELFF.